Presented here are 10 T cell receptor beta chains from one specimen sequenced in a study of response to subunit inactivated influenza vaccine (dated by TCRdb to the late 2010s). Libraries were made using RT-PCR. Sequencing used an Illumina HiSeq 2500. The raw public reads went through TCRdb reprocessing: fastp at Q25, MiXCR clone calling, in-frame beta chains kept. Each CDR3 protein gets just one entry, which takes the most common genes and DNA from the rows behind it. For this sample there are around 480,000 distinct CDR3 sequences; approximately 17% appear just once. The ten largest clones capture 3% of the sample. The sample was CD4+ T cells sorted from PBMCs, taken roughly 24 months after vaccination. All receptors come from a man between 50 and 75 years old who received an inactivated influenza vaccine. Donor details come from another sample of the same person, matched by shared clones.

The chain employs TRBV28 and TRBJ2-1, with D perhaps given as TRBD1 or TRBD2 (5 bases each). This CDR3 has 11 residues. Germline CDR1 reads MDHEN; CDR2 reads SYDVKM. The V and J ends lost 7 bases and 10 bases respectively, with 11 bases between them. The CDR3 sequence: CASILGEEQFF. The CDR3 DNA sequence: TGTGCCAGCATCCTGGGGGAGGAGCAGTTCTTC.

This chain connects TRBV10-3 to TRBJ2-7; 11 bases agree with TRBD2. The CDR3 extends over 14 amino acids. Trimming removed 5 bases from V and 2 bases from J; junction bases left unmatched: 2. Germline V gives CDR1 ENHRY, CDR2 SYGVKD. This CDR3 reads CAISLAGGAYEQYF. CDR3 DNA sequence: TGTGCCATCAGTTTAGCGGGGGGGGCCTACGAGCAGTACTTC.

This clonotype was detected only a few times. The chain carries TRBV5-1 and TRBJ2-1; 11 bases map to TRBD1. Trimming at V came to 0 bases and at J to 3 bases, leaving 8 bases not matched to a gene. This CDR3 is 18 amino acids long. CDR1 SGHRS and CDR2 YFSETQ come from the germline V gene. CDR3 sequence (DNA): TGCGCCAGCAGCTTGGGGGACAGGGGGAACTACGACTACAATGAGCAGTTCTTC. Protein sequence: CASSLGDRGNYDYNEQFF.

In this sample, this clonotype turned up a few times. The V call is TRBV20-1, the J call TRBJ2-1; 8 nucleotides align to TRBD2. V was clipped by 3 bases and J by 6 bases; unmatched bases: 7. CDR1 is DFQATT and CDR2 is SNEGSKA in the germline V gene (reference sequence). The CDR3 has 14 amino acids. CDR3 DNA sequence: TGCAGTGCTAGTGCAGCGGGGGTGGGCAATGAGCAGTTCTTC. Amino acid sequence: CSASAAGVGNEQFF.

This clonotype turned up a few times. V usage is TRBV7-8 and J usage is TRBJ1-2; 7 nucleotides agree with TRBD1. CDR3 length: 16 amino acids. In germline, CDR1 is SGHVS, CDR2 FQNEAQ. V was pared by 5 bases and J by 4 bases, with 13 bases of the junction left unmatched. The CDR3 DNA reads as TGTGCCAGCAGCCAAAGGGACAGAACCGAACCCTATGGCTACACCTTC. Protein: CASSQRDRTEPYGYTF. Supplemented by reference TRBV7-8 and TRBJ1-2, the full variable domain reads GAGVSQSPRYKVAKRGQDVALRCDPISGHVSLFWYQQALGQGPEFLTYFQNEAQLDKSGLPSDRFFAERPEGSVSTLKIQRTQQEDSAVYLCASSQRDRTEPYGYTFGSGTRLTVV.

This chain joins TRBV6-5 and TRBJ2-1, with 13 bases matching TRBD2. V shed 1 base and J 6 bases; nucleotides not matched to a gene: 3. CDR1 is MNHEY and CDR2 is SVGAGI in the germline V gene. CDR3 length equals 16 residues. This CDR3 is CASSYLGLAGSNEQFF. The CDR3 coding sequence is TGTGCCAGCAGTTACTTGGGACTAGCGGGGTCCAATGAGCAGTTCTTC.

This clonotype was picked up many times. The genes are TRBV29-1 and TRBJ2-3; D may be TRBD2 (5 bases). This CDR3 comprises 15 residues. V dropped 5 bases and J dropped 4 bases, with 19 bases sitting between them. Germline CDR1 and CDR2: SQVTM and ANQGSEA. The CDR3 DNA follows: TGCAGCGTTAACCTTGGGCTAGCCTTAGCAGATACGCAGTATTTT. Translated: CSVNLGLALADTQYF.

This clonotype was seen only a few times. This CDR3 reads CASSQGLAGHQETQYF. The DNA for the CDR3 is TGTGCCAGCAGCCAAGGACTAGCGGGGCACCAAGAGACCCAGTACTTC. The gene calls are TRBV7-2 and TRBJ2-5; 12 bases agree with TRBD2. V lost 5 bases to trimming and J lost 0 bases; unmatched junction nucleotides: 4. The CDR3 extends over 16 amino acids. CDR1 is SGHTA and CDR2 is FQGNSA in the germline V gene.

The chain recombines TRBV27 with TRBJ2-4; D is perhaps TRBD1 or TRBD2 (5 bases each). Between the trimmed V and J ends, which lost 3 bases and 5 bases, there was a span of 11 bases. In germline, CDR1 is MNHEY, CDR2 SMNVEV (reference sequence). This CDR3 region has 14 residues. In DNA, the CDR3 is TGTGCCAGCAGTTTTCGTAGGGACCAAAACATTCAGTACTTC. It is translated as CASSFRRDQNIQYF.

This clonotype has a handful of counts. The rearrangement joins TRBV7-8 to TRBJ2-7; tentative D call: TRBD1 (5 bases). From germline, CDR1 is SGHVS and CDR2 FQNEAQ. This CDR3 is 14 amino acids long. Trimming cost V 0 bases and J 4 bases, with 10 bases left between them. The CDR3 bases are TGTGCCAGCAGCTTAGCTGGGGCTCTTTACGAGCAGTACTTC. This encodes CASSLAGALYEQYF.